Each of the 30 T cell receptor beta chains below was sequenced from the same sample in a study of cytomegalovirus exposure and HLA in healthy donors. 60 Vbeta and 13 Jbeta primers were used in PCR. Method: immunoSEQ multiplex PCR; TCRdb's copy keeps in-frame clones and lacks some. This sample has 150,000 or so clones, with 76% found just once. Sequencing used PBMCs. These receptors were collected from a female donor in good health and CMV-seronegative.

The rearrangement links TRBV2 to TRBJ1-4; TRBD1 might be the D (5 bases). There are 13 residues in the CDR3. V was clipped by 7 bases and J by 3 bases, with 9 bases between them. Germline-derived CDR1 and CDR2 are SNHLY and FYNNEI. CDR3 residues: CASIRDSNEKLFF. CDR3 bases: TGTGCCAGCATCCGGGACTCTAATGAAAAACTGTTTTTT.

The chain has TRBV28 and TRBJ1-1; D gene ambiguous. The V end was cut by 3 bases, the J end by 5 bases, with 16 bases between. The V gene's germline CDR1 is MDHEN and CDR2 SYDVKM. CDR3 length equals 15 residues. The DNA of the CDR3 is TGTGCCAGCAGTTTCTACAGTGCAAGGAGGACTGAAGCTTTCTTT. Protein product: CASSFYSARRTEAFF.

The rearrangement joins TRBV27 to TRBJ1-1, with a tentative D call TRBD1 (5 bases). Germline V gene sequence: CDR1 MNHEY, CDR2 SMNVEV (reference sequence). This CDR3 is built from 15 residues. Trimming took off 4 bases at V and 11 bases at J, with 23 bases between the two ends. The CDR3 loop is CASSSTTKTVTVAFF. CDR3 bases: TGTGCCAGCAGTTCAACGACCAAGACAGTTACGGTGGCTTTCTTT.

This clone occurred a few times. J is TRBJ2-7 and V is TRBV7-2; D uncertain. V was trimmed by 2 bases and J by 2 bases, leaving 7 bases between them. The germline gives CDR1 SGHTA, CDR2 FQGNSA. This CDR3 has 13 residues. The DNA for the CDR3 is TGTGCCAGCAGCTTATTGGGCGCCTACGAGCAGTACTTC. This translates into CASSLLGAYEQYF.

CDR3 nucleotides: TGCGCCAGCAGCCAAGTTCCGGGACAGGGGGCATCTGAAGCTTTCTTT. Protein sequence: CASSQVPGQGASEAFF. J is TRBJ1-1 and V is TRBV4-3; 12 bases line up with TRBD1. V gave up 1 base and J gave up 6 bases; unmatched junction bases: 6. CDR1 and CDR2 from the germline V gene are LGHNA and YSLEER. This CDR3 spans 16 amino acids.

This clone was observed once. The chain uses TRBV29-1 and TRBJ2-2, with 7 bases fitting TRBD1. Germline values: CDR1 SQVTM, CDR2 ANQGSEA. V lost 6 bases, J lost 3 bases, and 7 bases stayed unmatched. The CDR3 totals 14 residues. The DNA for the CDR3 is TGCAGCGTAACCCACAGGGGAGACACCGGGGAGCTGTTTTTT. It codes for CSVTHRGDTGELFF.

This clone was seen only a few times. The chain uses TRBV4-3 and TRBJ1-4; D not resolved. The CDR3 runs to 13 residues. Trimming stripped 3 bases from V and 5 bases from J, with 7 bases between. CDR1 is LGHNA, CDR2 YSLEER, per germline. In DNA, the CDR3 is TGCGCCAGCAGCCAGGCCATAAATGAAAAACTGTTTTTT. This encodes CASSQAINEKLFF.

In DNA, the CDR3 is TGTGCCAGCAGTACAGGGAAGGGAGGCTACACCTTC. This codes for CASSTGKGGYTF. The chain couples TRBV6-1 to TRBJ1-2; D is possibly TRBD1 (6 bases). The CDR3 loop spans 12 amino acids. Germline V gene data show CDR1 as MNHNS and CDR2 as SASEGT. V was cut by 5 bases and J by 8 bases, with 12 bases left in between.

The rearrangement joins TRBV7-8 to TRBJ2-1; tentatively, D is TRBD2 (5 bases). CDR1 is SGHVS and CDR2 is FQNEAQ in the germline V gene. This CDR3 has 16 amino acids. Trimming removed 3 bases from V and 4 bases from J, with 16 bases in between. The CDR3 protein is CASSLSSGTFYNEQFF. The DNA of the CDR3 is TGTGCCAGCAGCTTGTCGAGCGGCACTTTTTACAATGAGCAGTTCTTC.

The J gene is TRBJ1-1, the V gene TRBV7-9; D is unresolved. The CDR3 covers 13 residues. Germline assignment: CDR1 SEHNR and CDR2 FQNEAQ (reference sequence). Trimming took 0 bases from V and 11 from J, leaving 13 bases between them. The CDR3 is CASSLAGSFGAFF. CDR3 sequence (DNA): TGTGCCAGCAGCTTAGCGGGCAGCTTTGGTGCTTTCTTT.

This clone was observed a few times. The gene calls are TRBV7-8 and TRBJ2-6; D possibly corresponds to TRBD1 (6 bases). The germline gives CDR1 SGHVS, CDR2 FQNEAQ. The CDR3 has 17 amino acids. V was trimmed by 6 bases and J by 1 base, leaving 16 bases between them. Here the CDR3 reads CASRLTGSLSGANVLTF. CDR3 nucleotide sequence: TGTGCCAGCAGGCTGACAGGAAGCTTATCTGGGGCCAACGTCCTGACTTTC. The whole variable domain, filled in from reference TRBV7-8 and TRBJ2-6, reads GAGVSQSPRYKVAKRGQDVALRCDPISGHVSLFWYQQALGQGPEFLTYFQNEAQLDKSGLPSDRFFAERPEGSVSTLKIQRTQQEDSAVYLCASRLTGSLSGANVLTFGAGSRLTVL.

This clone has a single count. The chain has TRBV5-6 and TRBJ1-2, with a possible D match to TRBD1 (5 bases). Germline CDR1 is SGHDT and CDR2 is YYEEEE. The CDR3 length is 16 residues. Trimming stripped 5 bases from V and 0 bases from J, with 17 bases between. The CDR3 coding sequence is TGTGCCAGCAGTTCCCCCGACAGAGGAGCTAACTATGGCTACACCTTC. It codes for CASSSPDRGANYGYTF.

With respect to this clone: Relative to the germline gene, one junction end is altered; a read error may explain this. V gene TRBV7-9 combines with J gene TRBJ1-5, with D possibly matching TRBD1 (6 bases). Germline lookup yields CDR1 SEHNR and CDR2 FQNEAQ (reference sequence). The CDR3 is made up of 16 amino acids. The CDR3 sequence: CSSSFAGGRSNQPQHF. The CDR3, as DNA: TGTTCCAGCAGCTTTGCGGGGGGCCGAAGCAATCAGCCCCAGCATTTT.

A single count supports this clone. The chain combines TRBV7-9 with TRBJ2-2; maybe TRBD2 (6 bases). The CDR3 is 14 amino acids. With 2 bases removed from V and 7 bases from J, the gap between germline ends came to 11 bases. CDR1 and CDR2 from the germline V gene are SEHNR and FQNEAQ (reference sequence). This chain's CDR3 is CASSLNAGSGELFF. The CDR3 DNA reads as TGTGCCAGCAGCTTAAACGCGGGGAGCGGGGAGCTGTTTTTT. Looking up the rest from reference TRBV7-9 and TRBJ2-2 gives the full variable domain: DTGVSQNPRHKITKRGQNVTFRCDPISEHNRLYWYRQTLGQGPEFLTYFQNEAQLEKSRLLSDRFSAERPKGSFSTLEIQRTEQGDSAMYLCASSLNAGSGELFFGEGSRLTVL.

This clone was seen a few times. The chain combines TRBV4-1 with TRBJ1-1, with no clear D. Per the germline V gene, CDR1 is MGHRA and CDR2 is YSYEKL. This CDR3 spans 16 amino acids. Trimming stripped 1 base from V and 0 bases from J, with 12 bases between. DNA of the CDR3: TGCGCCAGCAGCCAAGTCCAGGCAGCCATGAACACTGAAGCTTTCTTT. This gives the protein CASSQVQAAMNTEAFF.

The chain links TRBV7-2 to TRBJ2-1, with TRBD2 identical over 9 bases. Germline CDR1 is SGHTA and CDR2 is FQGNSA. Unmatched junction bases numbered 5, after V lost 1 base and J lost 10 bases. The CDR3 loop spans 14 amino acids. Here the CDR3 reads CASSLGGGRVEQFF. CDR3 sequence (DNA): TGTGCCAGCAGCTTAGGGGGCGGGAGGGTCGAGCAGTTCTTC.

The V gene is TRBV7-2, the J gene TRBJ2-1, with TRBD2 identical over 10 bases. After removal of 5 bases from V and 5 bases from J, the junction contained 6 bases not matched to a gene. This CDR3 has 15 amino acids. Germline CDR1 and CDR2: SGHTA and FQGNSA. The DNA of the CDR3 is TGTGCCAGCAGCCTGACTAGCGGGCAAAACAATGAGCAGTTCTTC. Its translation: CASSLTSGQNNEQFF.

This chain links TRBV19 with TRBJ1-1; TRBD1 might be the D (5 bases). The CDR3 consists of 10 residues. The germline gives CDR1 LNHDA, CDR2 SQIVND (reference sequence). V lost 9 bases and J 4 bases, leaving 6 bases between the germline ends. For the CDR3, the DNA is TGTGCCAGCGGGGGCACTGAAGCTTTCTTT. This encodes CASGGTEAFF. The full variable domain, rest sourced from reference TRBV19 and TRBJ1-1, is DGGITQSPKYLFRKEGQNVTLSCEQNLNHDAMYWYRQDPGQGLRLIYYSQIVNDFQKGDIAEGYSVSREKKESFPLTVTSAQKNPTAFYLCASGGTEAFFGQGTRLTVV.

The chain combines TRBV7-2 with TRBJ2-7; 8 positions agree with TRBD2. The CDR3 consists of 15 residues. Germline lookup yields CDR1 SGHTA and CDR2 FQGNSA. V shed 5 bases, J shed 3 bases, and the junction held 9 bases outside the gene matches. Here the CDR3 DNA reads TGTGCCAGCAGCACCACTAGCGGAAGTCACTACGAGCAGTACTTC. Amino acid sequence: CASSTTSGSHYEQYF. Drawing the rest from reference TRBV7-2 and TRBJ2-7, the complete variable domain is GAGVSQSPSNKVTEKGKDVELRCDPISGHTALYWYRQSLGQGLEFLIYFQGNSAPDKSGLPSDRFSAERTGGSVSTLTIQRTQQEDSAVYLCASSTTSGSHYEQYFGPGTRLTVT.

The rearrangement links TRBV5-4 to TRBJ2-7; the match to TRBD2 covers 7 bases. CDR1 and CDR2 from the germline V gene are SGHNT and YYREEE (reference sequence). J was trimmed by 7 bases and V by 4 bases; bases with no gene match: 8. The CDR3 loop spans 13 amino acids. The CDR3 protein is CASSNTGGLEQYF. CDR3 in DNA: TGTGCCAGCAGCAACACGGGGGGTCTTGAGCAGTACTTC.

Note on this clone: At one boundary the junction diverges from the germline segment, which might be a read error. V and J are TRBV19 and TRBJ2-6; perhaps TRBD1 as D (5 bases). Germline CDR1 is LNHDA and CDR2 is SQIVND (reference sequence). The CDR3 covers 16 residues. The DNA for the CDR3 is TGTGCCAGTTGTATGCGGTGGGGCCCCGGGGCCAACGTCCTGACTTTC. Translation: CASCMRWGPGANVLTF.

The V and J genes are TRBV7-3 and TRBJ2-7; 7 bases align to TRBD1. J gave up 4 bases and V 5 bases, and 5 bases lay outside the gene matches. Germline V gene lookup returns CDR1 SGHTA and CDR2 FQGTGA. The length of the CDR3 is 13 residues. The CDR3 loop is CASSVGQRYEQYF. CDR3 DNA: TGTGCCAGCAGCGTGGGACAGAGGTACGAGCAGTACTTC.

This chain connects TRBV6-6 to TRBJ2-7, with no clear D. V lost 10 bases, J lost 5 bases, and 24 bases lay in between. Germline CDR1 and CDR2: MNHNY and SVGAGI (reference sequence). CDR3 length: 15 residues. CDR3: CATQDLHSGPHEQYF. The CDR3 DNA reads TGTGCCACCCAGGATCTGCACAGTGGCCCCCACGAGCAGTACTTC.

The rearrangement links TRBV9 to TRBJ1-2; D uncertain. Trimming pared 0 bases from V and 4 bases from J, leaving 10 bases between. This CDR3 comprises 14 residues. The germline gives CDR1 SGDLS, CDR2 YYNGEE. This chain's CDR3 is CASSVENSPYGYTF. Here the CDR3 DNA reads TGTGCCAGCAGCGTAGAAAACAGCCCCTATGGCTACACCTTC.

This rearrangement joins TRBV5-1 to TRBJ2-3; TRBD2 matches at 9 bases. This CDR3 region has 18 residues. Germline V lookup: CDR1 SGHRS, CDR2 YFSETQ. The V gene end was trimmed by 1 base and the J gene end by 0 bases; junction bases not matched to a gene: 9. CDR3 nucleotide sequence: TGCGCCAGCAGCTTGTGGGCTAGCGGGGATACTAGCACAGATACGCAGTATTTT. Its translation: CASSLWASGDTSTDTQYF.

The chain couples TRBV11-2 to TRBJ2-5; D is unresolved. Trimming took 4 bases from V and 5 from J, leaving 11 bases between them. This CDR3 contains 13 residues. Germline V lookup: CDR1 SGHAT, CDR2 FQNNGV. The DNA for the CDR3 is TGTGCCAGCAGCTCGTATTCTGTGGAGACCCAGTACTTC. Protein sequence: CASSSYSVETQYF.

This sequence joins TRBV10-3 and TRBJ2-1; TRBD2 matches at 8 bases. Germline values: CDR1 ENHRY, CDR2 SYGVKD. The CDR3 loop spans 17 amino acids. After removal of 11 bases from V and 4 bases from J, the junction contained 19 bases not matched to a gene. As DNA, the CDR3 is TGTGCCGTTGGGGGGAGGACTAGCCCCCAATCGTACAATGAGCAGTTCTTC. This translates into CAVGGRTSPQSYNEQFF.

V and J are TRBV11-2 and TRBJ2-3; possible D gene TRBD2, 6 bases. CDR3 length: 17 residues. V was clipped by 4 bases and J by 1 base, with 18 bases between them. Germline-derived CDR1 and CDR2 are SGHAT and FQNNGV. This chain's CDR3 is CASSSTAGRGGTDTQYF. The CDR3 coding sequence is TGTGCCAGCAGCTCAACCGCGGGGCGTGGGGGCACAGATACGCAGTATTTT.

This clone was recorded a few times. The rearrangement links TRBV5-6 to TRBJ2-1; D uncertain. The germline gives CDR1 SGHDT, CDR2 YYEEEE. The CDR3 runs to 11 residues. Trimming cost V 1 base and J 10 bases, with 6 bases left between them. CDR3 nucleotide sequence: TGTGCCAGCAGCTTGTTACGGGAGCAGTTCTTC. Protein sequence: CASSLLREQFF.

V usage is TRBV4-3 and J usage is TRBJ2-3; 9 bases line up with TRBD2. This CDR3 spans 19 amino acids. Trimming removed 6 bases from V and 0 bases from J; junction bases left unmatched: 16. Germline lookup yields CDR1 LGHNA and CDR2 YSLEER. CDR3: CASSLAAGGLPLSTDTQYF. The CDR3 DNA reads TGCGCCAGCAGTCTGGCGGCGGGAGGGCTCCCCCTTAGCACAGATACGCAGTATTTT.